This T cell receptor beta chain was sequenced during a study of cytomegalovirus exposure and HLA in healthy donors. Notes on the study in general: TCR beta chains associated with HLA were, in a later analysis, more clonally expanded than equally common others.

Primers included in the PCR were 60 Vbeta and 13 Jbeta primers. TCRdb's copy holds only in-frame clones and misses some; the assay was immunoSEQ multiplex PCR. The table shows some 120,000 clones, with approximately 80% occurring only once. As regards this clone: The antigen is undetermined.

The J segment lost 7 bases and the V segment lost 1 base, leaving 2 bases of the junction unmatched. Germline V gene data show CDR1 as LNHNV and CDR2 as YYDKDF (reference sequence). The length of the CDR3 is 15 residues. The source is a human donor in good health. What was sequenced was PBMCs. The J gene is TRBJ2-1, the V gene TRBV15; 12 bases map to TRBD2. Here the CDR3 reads CATSRGTSGINEQFF. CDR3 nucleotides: TGTGCCACCAGCAGAGGGACTAGCGGGATTAATGAGCAGTTCTTC.